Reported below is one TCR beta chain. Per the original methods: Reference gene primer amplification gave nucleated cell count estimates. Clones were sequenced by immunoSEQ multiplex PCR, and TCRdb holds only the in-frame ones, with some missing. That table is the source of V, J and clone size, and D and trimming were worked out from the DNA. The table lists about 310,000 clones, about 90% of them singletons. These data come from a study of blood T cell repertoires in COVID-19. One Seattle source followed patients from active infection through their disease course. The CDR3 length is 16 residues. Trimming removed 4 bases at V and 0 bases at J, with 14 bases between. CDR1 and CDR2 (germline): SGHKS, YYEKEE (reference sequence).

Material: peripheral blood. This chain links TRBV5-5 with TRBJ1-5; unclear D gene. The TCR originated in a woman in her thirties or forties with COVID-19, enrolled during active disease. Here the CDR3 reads CASSRDNSYSNQPQHF. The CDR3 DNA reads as TGTGCCAGCAGCCGTGACAACTCCTATAGCAATCAGCCCCAGCATTTT. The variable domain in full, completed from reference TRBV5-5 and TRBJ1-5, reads DAGVTQSPTHLIKTRGQQVTLRCSPISGHKSVSWYQQVLGQGPQFIFQYYEKEERGRGNFPDRFSARQFPNYSSELNVNALLLGDSALYLCASSRDNSYSNQPQHFGDGTRLSIL.